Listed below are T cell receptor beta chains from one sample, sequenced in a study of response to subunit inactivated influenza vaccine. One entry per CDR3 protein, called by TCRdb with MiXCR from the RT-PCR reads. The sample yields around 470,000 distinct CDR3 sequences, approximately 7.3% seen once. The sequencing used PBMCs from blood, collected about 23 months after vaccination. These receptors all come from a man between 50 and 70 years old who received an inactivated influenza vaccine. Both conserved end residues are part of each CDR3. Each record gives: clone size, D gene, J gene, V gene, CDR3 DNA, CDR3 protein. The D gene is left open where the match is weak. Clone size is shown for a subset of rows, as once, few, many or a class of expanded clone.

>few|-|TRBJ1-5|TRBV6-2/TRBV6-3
TGTGCCAGCAGTTACCCGGCCCCCCGGGGGGGCGACCAGCCCCAGCATTTT
CASSYPAPRGGDQPQHF
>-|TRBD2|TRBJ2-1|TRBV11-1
TGTGCCAGCAGCACGACTAGCGGGGGGGCCAATGAGCAGTTCTTC
CASSTTSGGANEQFF
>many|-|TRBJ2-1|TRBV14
TGTGCCAGCAGCCAAGGTCTTCGGTTCAGTGAGCAGTTCTTC
CASSQGLRFSEQFF
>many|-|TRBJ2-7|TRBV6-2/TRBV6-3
TGTGCCAGCAGTTCTACAGGGTTCCACGAGCAGTACTTC
CASSSTGFHEQYF
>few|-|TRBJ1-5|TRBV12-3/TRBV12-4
TGTGCCAGCAGTTTAGGGACAGCTAATCAGCCCCAGCATTTT
CASSLGTANQPQHF
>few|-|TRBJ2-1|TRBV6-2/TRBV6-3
TGTGCCAGCAGTTACTCTGAACAGGACTCCTACAATGAGCAGTTCTTC
CASSYSEQDSYNEQFF
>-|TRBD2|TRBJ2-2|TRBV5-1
TGCGCCAGCAATGGCGGGAGGGCCTTGAACACCGGGGAGCTGTTTTTT
CASNGGRALNTGELFF
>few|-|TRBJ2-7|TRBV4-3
TGCGCCAGCAGCCAAGAACAGGGTCCACAGGGTTACGAGCAGTACTTC
CASSQEQGPQGYEQYF
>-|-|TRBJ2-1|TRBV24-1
TGTGCCACCAGTGCGGGGATGTCCTACAATGAGCAGTTCTTC
CATSAGMSYNEQFF
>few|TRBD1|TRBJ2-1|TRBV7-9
TGTGCCAGCAGCATCCGGACAGGGCCCTACAATGAGCAGTTCTTC
CASSIRTGPYNEQFF
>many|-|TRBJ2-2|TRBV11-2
TGTGCCAGCAGCCACATGACAGACACCGGGGAGCTGTTTTTT
CASSHMTDTGELFF
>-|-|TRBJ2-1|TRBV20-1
TGCAGTGCTAGAGTCCCGGGACCGAGATACAATGAGCAGTTCTTC
CSARVPGPRYNEQFF
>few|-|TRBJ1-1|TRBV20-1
TGCAGTGCTAGAGATCGTAACAGTGAAGCTTTCTTT
CSARDRNSEAFF
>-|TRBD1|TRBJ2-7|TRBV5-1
TGCGCCAGCAGCTTGGGGGGACCGGGACAGGGTTCCGAGCAGTACTTC
CASSLGGPGQGSEQYF
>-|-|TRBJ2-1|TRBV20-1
TGCAGTGCTAGGACTCGATCCCGACTAAGGACCTACAATGAGCAGTTCTTC
CSARTRSRLRTYNEQFF
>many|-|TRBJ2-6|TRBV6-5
TGTGCCAGCAGTTTTACCTCTGGGGCCAACGTCCTGACTTTC
CASSFTSGANVLTF
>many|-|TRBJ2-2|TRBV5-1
TGCGCCAGCAGCTTGGGGAACGCGAACACCGGGGAGCTGTTTTTT
CASSLGNANTGELFF
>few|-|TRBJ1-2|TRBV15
TGTGCCACCAGCAGAGCGGGTATAGGAGCTAACTATGGCTACACCTTC
CATSRAGIGANYGYTF